A selection of T cell receptor beta chains follows, all from one sample in a study of blood T cell repertoires in COVID-19. Sequencing was performed with immunoSEQ multiplex PCR; in TCRdb, only in-frame clones are kept and a portion is missing. The data contain about 190,000 clones, about 85% of them seen just once; the ten biggest clones take up 2.5% to 3%. The sample taken for sequencing was peripheral blood. The receptors were sampled from a woman in her twenties or thirties with active or convalescent COVID-19. The CDR3 runs from the conserved cysteine through the conserved F or W. Each record gives: D gene, V gene, J gene, clone size, CDR3 DNA, CDR3 protein. A D gene is named only where the DNA matches it firmly. Size tells how often a clone was seen (once, few, many) or the class of an expanded clone, and some rows leave it out.

TRBD1	TRBV9	TRBJ1-1	.	TGTGCCAGCAGCCAGACAGGGGGTATCGCTGAAGCTTTCTTT	CASSQTGGIAEAFF
.	TRBV7-6	TRBJ1-2	.	TGTGCCAGCAGCTTAGAGAACAGGGACGGCTATGGCTACACCTTC	CASSLENRDGYGYTF
TRBD2	TRBV9	TRBJ2-1	.	TGTGCCAGCAGCGTAGCGGCTAGCGGGGGGGGTTACGGTGAGCAGTTCTTC	CASSVAASGGGYGEQFF
TRBD1	TRBV28	TRBJ2-7	.	TGTGCCAGCAGAGGCTCCGGGACAGGCCAGTACGAGCAGTACTTC	CASRGSGTGQYEQYF
TRBD1	TRBV3-1/TRBV3-2	TRBJ1-2	.	TGTGCCAGCATTAGACAGGGGGCCCATCGGAACTATGGCTACACCTTC	CASIRQGAHRNYGYTF
TRBD1	TRBV5-6	TRBJ1-1	.	TGTGCCAGCAGCTTGGTTGGACAGGGGCAACGAGGCACTGAAGCTTTCTTT	CASSLVGQGQRGTEAFF
TRBD1	TRBV6-5	TRBJ2-1	.	TGTGCCAGCCCCCCGACAGGGATCAATGAGCAGTTCTTC	CASPPTGINEQFF
.	TRBV19	TRBJ1-5	.	TGTGCCAGTAGTATCGGAGGACAGCCCCAGCATTTT	CASSIGGQPQHF
TRBD1	TRBV7-9	TRBJ1-4	once	TGTGCCAGCAGCTTGGCGGGTAGGACAGGCGGTGAAAAACTGTTTTTT	CASSLAGRTGGEKLFF
.	TRBV7-9	TRBJ1-5	.	TGTGCCAGCAGCTTACAGGGGACGCGGCAGCCCCAGCATTTT	CASSLQGTRQPQHF
.	TRBV5-1	TRBJ1-1	.	TGCGCCAGCAGCTTGGTCGTCCCCCGCGGCGCCAACACTGAAGCTTTCTTT	CASSLVVPRGANTEAFF
TRBD1	TRBV27	TRBJ2-1	.	TGTGCCAGCAGTCCCGACAGGGTTGGGGAGCTCTTC	CASSPDRVGELF
.	TRBV6-6	TRBJ2-7	.	TGTGCCAGCAGTTACTCGGGGCCCTCCTACGAGCAGTACTTC	CASSYSGPSYEQYF
.	TRBV18	TRBJ1-5	.	TGTGCCAGCTCACCACCGGCTCAGAACAGCCCAAATCAGCCCCAGCATTTT	CASSPPAQNSPNQPQHF
.	TRBV15	TRBJ2-7	.	TGTGCCACCAGCAGAGATAGGAGGGCGGCACTTTCCTACGAGCAGTACTTC	CATSRDRRAALSYEQYF
TRBD1	TRBV9	TRBJ2-5	.	TGTGCCAGCAGCGTAGGAGGGACAGGGGGCGAGGAGACCCAGTACTTC	CASSVGGTGGEETQYF
.	TRBV4-1	TRBJ1-1	.	TGCGCCAGCAGCCAAACGGGTATGAACACTGAAGCTTTCTTT	CASSQTGMNTEAFF
.	TRBV6-5	TRBJ1-1	.	TGTGCCAGCAGTTACGCGGACGGGAAGAACACTGAAGCTTTCTTT	CASSYADGKNTEAFF
.	TRBV15	TRBJ1-5	.	TGTGCCACCAGCTCTCGACAGATCAATCAGCCCCAGCATTTT	CATSSRQINQPQHF
.	TRBV7-2	TRBJ2-1	.	TGTGCCAGCGCCCCCCGGGGGAGCTCCTACAATGAGCAGTTCTTC	CASAPRGSSYNEQFF
.	TRBV11-3	TRBJ1-1	once	TGTGCCAGCAGCTTAAATCAGAACACTGAAGCTTTCTTT	CASSLNQNTEAFF
.	TRBV27	TRBJ2-7	.	TGTGCCAGCAGTTGGCAGGTGTTACTCTACTACGAGCAGTACTTC	CASSWQVLLYYEQYF
TRBD2	TRBV4-1	TRBJ2-7	.	TGCGCCAGCAGCCAAATGGGACTAGCGGGTCGATCCTCCTACGAGCAGTACTTC	CASSQMGLAGRSSYEQYF
.	TRBV27	TRBJ1-6	.	TGTGCCAGCGGGACCCCCGCGGAGGGTAATTCACCCCTCCACTTT	CASGTPAEGNSPLHF
.	TRBV6-5	TRBJ2-7	.	TGTGCCAGCAGTTGGATCAGGGCAGGTGACGAGCAGTACTTC	CASSWIRAGDEQYF
TRBD1	TRBV15	TRBJ1-6	.	TGTGCCACCAGGAAGGGGGCCCATAATTCACCCCTCCACTTT	CATRKGAHNSPLHF
.	TRBV15	TRBJ1-5	.	TGTGCCACCAGTGAACCTAGAAGCAATCAGCCCCAGCATTTT	CATSEPRSNQPQHF
TRBD1	TRBV27	TRBJ1-1	.	TGTGCCAGCAGGAGTCTCCTCAGGACAGGGGGCTGGGTCACTGAAGCTTTCTTT	CASRSLLRTGGWVTEAFF
.	TRBV19	TRBJ2-1	.	TGTGCCAGTAGTATAGATGCAGGGGCCCTAAGCTCCTACAATGAGCAGTTCTTC	CASSIDAGALSSYNEQFF
.	TRBV6-5	TRBJ2-3	few	TGTGCCAGCAGTTACGGCGCGGGCCGCACAGATACGCAGTATTTT	CASSYGAGRTDTQYF
.	TRBV4-2	TRBJ1-5	once	TGTGCCAGCAGCCAAAGGGGTCTCGGGCTTAGCAATCAGCCCCAGCATTTT	CASSQRGLGLSNQPQHF
TRBD1	TRBV28	TRBJ1-2	.	TGTGCCAGCAGTTTCCCGACAGGGTATATCGATGGCTACACCTTC	CASSFPTGYIDGYTF
TRBD2	TRBV29-1	TRBJ2-7	.	TGCAGCGCGGGAGGGCGGGTGATGGACGAGCAGTACTTC	CSAGGRVMDEQYF
TRBD1	TRBV18	TRBJ2-3	.	TGTGCCAGCTCACCGCTCGACAGGGGTTCCACAGATACGCAGTATTTT	CASSPLDRGSTDTQYF
TRBD1	TRBV2	TRBJ2-5	.	TGTGCCAGCAGAAAGGACAGGGAGACCCAGTACTTC	CASRKDRETQYF
.	TRBV29-1	TRBJ1-1	once	TGCAGCGTCACCTACCAGGTGAACACTGAAGCTTTCTTT	CSVTYQVNTEAFF